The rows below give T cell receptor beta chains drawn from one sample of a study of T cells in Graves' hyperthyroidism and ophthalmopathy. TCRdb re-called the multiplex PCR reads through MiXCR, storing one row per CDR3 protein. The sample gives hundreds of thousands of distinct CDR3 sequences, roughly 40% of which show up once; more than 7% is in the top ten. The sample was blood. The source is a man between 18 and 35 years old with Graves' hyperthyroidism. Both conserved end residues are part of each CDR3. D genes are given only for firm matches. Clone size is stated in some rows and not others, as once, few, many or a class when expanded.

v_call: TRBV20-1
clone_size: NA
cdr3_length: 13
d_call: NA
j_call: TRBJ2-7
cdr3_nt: TGCAGTGCCAGCAGCCCTGGGCCCCACGAGCAGTACTTC
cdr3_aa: CSASSPGPHEQYF

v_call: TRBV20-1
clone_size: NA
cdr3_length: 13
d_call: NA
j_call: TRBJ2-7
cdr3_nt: TGCAGTGCTAGTTACCTACCTCAGGACGAGCAGTACTTC
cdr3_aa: CSASYLPQDEQYF

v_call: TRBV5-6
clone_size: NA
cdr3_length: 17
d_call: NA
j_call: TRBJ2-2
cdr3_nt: TGTGCCAGCAGCTTGCGCCTGGCAGGGAGTAGTGCCGGGGAGCTGTTTTTT
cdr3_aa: CASSLRLAGSSAGELFF

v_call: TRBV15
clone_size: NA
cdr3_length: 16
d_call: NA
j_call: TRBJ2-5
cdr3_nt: TGTGCCACCAGCAGAGGGGGCCCAGGGGCAATAGAGACCCAGTACTTC
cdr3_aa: CATSRGGPGAIETQYF

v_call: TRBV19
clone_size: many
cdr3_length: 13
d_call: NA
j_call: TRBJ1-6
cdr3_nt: TGTGCCAGTAGTCCTACTGATATATCACCCCTCCACTTT
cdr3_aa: CASSPTDISPLHF

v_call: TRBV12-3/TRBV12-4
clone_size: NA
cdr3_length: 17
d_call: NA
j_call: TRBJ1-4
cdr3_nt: TGTGCCAGCAGTTTCGAGACCTCACCAGGGGAGGCTGAAAAACTGTTTTTT
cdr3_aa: CASSFETSPGEAEKLFF

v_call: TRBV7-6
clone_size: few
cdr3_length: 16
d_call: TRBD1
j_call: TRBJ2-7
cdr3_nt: TGTGCCAGCAGCTTTGGCGACAGGGGGCTAGTATACGAGCAGTACTTC
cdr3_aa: CASSFGDRGLVYEQYF

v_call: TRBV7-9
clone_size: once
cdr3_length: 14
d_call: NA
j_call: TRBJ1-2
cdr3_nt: TGTGCCAGCAGCAGTCAGGCCGCTGGCTATGGCTACACCTTC
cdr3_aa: CASSSQAAGYGYTF

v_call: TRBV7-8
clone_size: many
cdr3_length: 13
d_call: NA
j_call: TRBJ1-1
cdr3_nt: TGTGCCAGCAGCCTGGACCTTGACCTTGAAGCTTTCTTT
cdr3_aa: CASSLDLDLEAFF

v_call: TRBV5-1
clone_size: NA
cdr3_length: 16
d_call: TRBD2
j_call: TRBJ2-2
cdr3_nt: TGCGCCAGCAGCTCCTTAGCGGGGGGCCACACCGGGGAGCTGTTTTTT
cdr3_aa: CASSSLAGGHTGELFF

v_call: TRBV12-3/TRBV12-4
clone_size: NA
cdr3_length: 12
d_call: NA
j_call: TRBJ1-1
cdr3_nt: TGTGCCAGCTCACCTCGGCAAGATGAAGCTTTCTTT
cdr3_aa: CASSPRQDEAFF

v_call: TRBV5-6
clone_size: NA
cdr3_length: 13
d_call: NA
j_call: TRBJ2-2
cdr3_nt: TGTGCCAGCAGCCGTCCCGGGACCGGGGAGCTGTTTTTT
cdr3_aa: CASSRPGTGELFF

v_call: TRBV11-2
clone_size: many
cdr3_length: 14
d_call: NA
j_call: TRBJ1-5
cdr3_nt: TGTGCCAGCAGCTTGGGAAGGGTTGGGCAGCCCCAGCATTTT
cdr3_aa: CASSLGRVGQPQHF

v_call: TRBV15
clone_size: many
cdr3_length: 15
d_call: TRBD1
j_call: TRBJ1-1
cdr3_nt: TGTGCCACCAGCAGGGAAGGGGGCCCCAGCACTGAAGCTTTCTTT
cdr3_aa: CATSREGGPSTEAFF

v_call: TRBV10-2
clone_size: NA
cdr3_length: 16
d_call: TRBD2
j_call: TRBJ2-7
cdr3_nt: TGCGCCAGCAGTTCTTCCGGGACTAGCGTATCCTACGAGCAGTACTTC
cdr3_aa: CASSSSGTSVSYEQYF

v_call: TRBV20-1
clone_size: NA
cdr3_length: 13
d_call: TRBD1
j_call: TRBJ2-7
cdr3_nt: TGCAGTGCTATACCGACAGGGTCCTACGAGCAGTACTTC
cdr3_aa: CSAIPTGSYEQYF

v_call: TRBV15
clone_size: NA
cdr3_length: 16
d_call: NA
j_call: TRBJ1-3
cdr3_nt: TGTGCCACCAGCAGAGATCGGGACAATCCTGGAAACACCATATATTTT
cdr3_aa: CATSRDRDNPGNTIYF

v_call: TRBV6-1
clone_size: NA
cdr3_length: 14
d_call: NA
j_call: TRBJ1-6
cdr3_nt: TGTGCCAACAGTGCAGGGCACGAAAGTTCACCCCTCCACTTT
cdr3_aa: CANSAGHESSPLHF

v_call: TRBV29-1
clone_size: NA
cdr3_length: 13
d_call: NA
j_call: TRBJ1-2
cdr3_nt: TGCAGCTCCTACAGGGCCCTTAACTATGGCTACACCTTC
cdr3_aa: CSSYRALNYGYTF

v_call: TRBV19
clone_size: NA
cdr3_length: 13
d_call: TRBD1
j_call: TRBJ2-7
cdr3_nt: TGTGCCAGTAGTACGGGACAGCTGAACGAGCAGTACTTC
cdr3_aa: CASSTGQLNEQYF

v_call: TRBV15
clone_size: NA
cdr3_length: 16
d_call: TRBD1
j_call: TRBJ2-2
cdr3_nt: TGTGCCACCAGCGGTAGGACAGGGATGAACACCGGGGAGCTGTTTTTT
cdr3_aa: CATSGRTGMNTGELFF

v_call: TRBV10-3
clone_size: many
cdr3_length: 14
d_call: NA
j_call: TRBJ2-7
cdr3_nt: TGTGCCATCAGTGAGATTGGCCGCCTGTACGAGCAGTACTTC
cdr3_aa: CAISEIGRLYEQYF

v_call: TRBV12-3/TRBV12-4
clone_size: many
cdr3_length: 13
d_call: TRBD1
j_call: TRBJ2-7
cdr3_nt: TGTGCCAGCAGCTTCGGACAGGGAGCCGAGCAGTACTTC
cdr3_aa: CASSFGQGAEQYF

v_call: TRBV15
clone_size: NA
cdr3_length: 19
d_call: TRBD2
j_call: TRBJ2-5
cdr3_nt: TGTGCCACCAGCTCCCCCGAGGGGACTAGCGGGAGGACGGGGGAGACCCAGTACTTC
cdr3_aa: CATSSPEGTSGRTGETQYF

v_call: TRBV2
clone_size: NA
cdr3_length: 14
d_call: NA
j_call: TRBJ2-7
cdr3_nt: TGTGCCAGCAGCATGGGGGGACAGACCTACGAGCAGTACTTC
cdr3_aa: CASSMGGQTYEQYF

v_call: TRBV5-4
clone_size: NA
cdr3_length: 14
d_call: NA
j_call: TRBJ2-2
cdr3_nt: TGTGCCAGCAGCACCACTAATACCGCCGGGGAGCTGTTTTTT
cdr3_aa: CASSTTNTAGELFF